Below are 7 T cell receptor beta chains sequenced from a single sample in a study of OX40 agonist ivuxolimab in advanced cancers. Libraries were prepared by immunoSEQ multiplex PCR; TCRdb keeps only in-frame clonotypes and omits some of them. The sample includes tens of thousands of clones, 75% to 90% of them seen just once. Sequenced here: CD4+ or CD8+ T cells sorted from blood, sampled in a trial of the OX40 agonist ivuxolimab. These receptor sequences come from an adult with an advanced solid tumor such as melanoma, head and neck, liver or kidney cancer.

CDR3: CASSVEYSLGQGTGELFF. CDR3 coding DNA: TGTGCCAGCAGCGTAGAATATTCGTTGGGACAGGGGACCGGGGAGCTGTTTTTT. The chain is built from TRBV9 and TRBJ2-2; 10 bases line up with TRBD1. The CDR3 consists of 18 residues. Looked up from germline, CDR1 is SGDLS and CDR2 is YYNGEE. The ends lost 0 bases at V and 5 bases at J; junction bases unmatched: 10.

CDR3: CASRPRDRVSEQYF. CDR3 DNA sequence: TGTGCCAGCAGACCACGGGACAGGGTGTCCGAGCAGTACTTC. V is TRBV28 and J is TRBJ2-7; 9 bases align to TRBD1. The V and J ends lost 6 bases and 6 bases, in that order; junction bases with no gene match: 9. CDR3 length: 14 amino acids. The V gene's germline CDR1 is MDHEN and CDR2 SYDVKM. Full variable domain (rest looked up from reference TRBV28 and TRBJ2-7): DVKVTQSSRYLVKRTGEKVFLECVQDMDHENMFWYRQDPGLGLRLIYFSYDVKMKEKGDIPEGYSVSREKKERFSLILESASTNQTSMYLCASRPRDRVSEQYFGPGTRLTVT.

The rearrangement links TRBV7-9 to TRBJ2-7; the D gene is possibly TRBD1 (5 bases). V lost 1 base and J 3 bases, leaving 10 bases between the germline ends. The CDR3 consists of 14 residues. Per the germline V gene, CDR1 is SEHNR and CDR2 is FQNEAQ (reference sequence). CDR3 DNA sequence: TGTGCCAGCAGCTTAGGACAGAAGCACTACGAGCAGTACTTC. The encoded protein is CASSLGQKHYEQYF.

This rearrangement joins TRBV5-1 to TRBJ2-1; 8 bases align to TRBD2. This CDR3 is 13 amino acids long. V was clipped by 4 bases and J by 10 bases; unmatched bases: 7. The germline V gene encodes CDR1 SGHRS and CDR2 YFSETQ. CDR3 amino acids: CASSVPGLDEQFF. The CDR3 nucleotides are TGCGCCAGCAGCGTACCGGGACTAGACGAGCAGTTCTTC.

This clone was detected only a few times. The V and J genes are TRBV2 and TRBJ1-1; a weak D match, TRBD1 (6 bases). The germline V gene encodes CDR1 SNHLY and CDR2 FYNNEI. Trimming took off 6 bases at V and 4 bases at J, with 18 bases between the two ends. The CDR3 is made up of 15 amino acids. CDR3 sequence (DNA): TGTGCCAGCAGAGACCAAACAGGGATTGGCACTGAAGCTTTCTTT. Translation gives CASRDQTGIGTEAFF. The variable domain in full, with the rest retrieved from reference TRBV2 and TRBJ1-1, is EPEVTQTPSHQVTQMGQEVILRCVPISNHLYFYWYRQILGQKVEFLVSFYNNEISEKSEIFDDQFSVERPDGSNFTLKIRSTKLEDSAMYFCASRDQTGIGTEAFFGQGTRLTVV.

This chain links TRBV21-1 with TRBJ2-7; TRBD2, the D gene given by the table, was not confirmed from the DNA. TRBV21-1 counts as a pseudogene. This CDR3 is 15 amino acids long. The CDR3 region has the DNA TGTGCCACCGACCTCGGACTAGCGGGATTATACGAGCAGTACTTC. The encoded protein is CATDLGLAGLYEQYF.

The rearrangement uses TRBV18 and TRBJ1-6; no firm D call. The germline V gene has CDR1 KGHSH and CDR2 LQKENI. The CDR3 has 13 residues. The V end lost 6 bases, the J end lost 9 bases, and 12 bases lay between the germline ends. The CDR3 DNA reads as TGTGCCAGCTCCCTGGACGCGAGTTCACCCCTCCACTTT. As protein: CASSLDASSPLHF.